The T cell receptor beta chain under discussion was sequenced for a study of blood T cell repertoires in COVID-19. About the research overall: Some COVID-19 samples were acute and others convalescent; all came from the United States, Italy and Spain. Sources were T cells, B-cell-depleted T cells, or PBMCs; the material itself was cDNA or gDNA.

In the authors' methods: Using reference gene primer amplification, nucleated cell counts were estimated. Assay used: immunoSEQ multiplex PCR; TCRdb lists only in-frame clones, some missing. V, J and clone size are those of that table, while D and trimming were read from the DNA. The data show 450,000 to 500,000 clones, 80% to 90% seen once. Trimming removed 4 bases at V and 3 bases at J, with 15 bases between. The CDR3 totals 15 residues. Germline assignment: CDR1 SGDLS and CDR2 YYNGEE. The chain joins TRBV9 to TRBJ2-3, with D possibly matching TRBD2 (5 bases). The TCR originated in a human donor in a cohort sampled during active COVID-19. The sequenced sample was peripheral blood. In DNA form, the CDR3 reads TGTGCCAGCAGCCCCGAGCTAGCTAGGACAGATACGCAGTATTTT. Translated, it gives CASSPELARTDTQYF.